This TCR beta chain was identified during a study of human T cells and chemical hapten exposure. Study information: Across samples, TCR yields varied, mostly owing to small differences in pooled library volumes. Points from the study as a whole: TCRs above 1 in 1000 frequency stayed constant with DPC sensitization. Counts of expanded TCRs at PT1 were positively correlated with patch test score.

Time point indicated: patch test 2, 6 weeks after DPC sensitization. The treatment is: therapeutic diphenylcyclopropenone sensitization with weekly scalp DPC. TCRdb itself ran the RACE reads through MiXCR, one entry per CDR3 protein. The data show 330,000 or so distinct CDR3 sequences, with about 6% seen just once and about 5.4% held by the top ten. As for this clonotype: Its antigen is not identified.

Germline V gene data show CDR1 as KGHSH and CDR2 as LQKENI. V shed 1 base and J shed 6 bases, with 13 bases lying between them. The CDR3 consists of 15 residues. The TCR originated in a woman aged 18 to 35 with alopecia areata. Some clones in this sample may be carry-over from other donors' samples. This sequence joins TRBV18 and TRBJ2-4, with D possibly matching TRBD1 (6 bases). The source was whole blood, collected in connection with sensitization to the hapten diphenylcyclopropenone (DPC). This CDR3 reads CASSPQQGGVNIQYF. In DNA, the CDR3 is TGTGCCAGCTCACCACAACAGGGTGGGGTAAACATTCAGTACTTC.